Listed below are T cell receptor beta chains from one sample, sequenced in a study of persistence of HIV-infected CD4 T cells. Which antigens these TCRs recognize remains unknown. Clones were sequenced by immunoSEQ multiplex PCR, and TCRdb holds only the in-frame ones, with some missing. The sample includes roughly 9,100 clones, more than 70% seen only once; the top ten take approximately 2%. The sample in question was CD4+ T cells sorted from PBMCs after approximately 20-hour stimulation, obtained from a patient who received antiretroviral therapy. Every receptor here comes from an adult woman with HIV who was CMV-seropositive. Both conserved end residues are part of each CDR3. D genes are given only for firm matches. Only some rows state a clone size, as once, few, many or a class for expanded clones.

v_call: TRBV7-3; j_call: TRBJ2-2; cdr3_length: 14; clone_size: NA; d_call: NA; cdr3_aa: CASSRGLSTGELFF; cdr3_nt: TGTGCCAGCAGCCGGGGACTTTCCACCGGGGAGCTGTTTTTT
v_call: TRBV12-2; j_call: TRBJ2-6; cdr3_length: 17; clone_size: NA; d_call: NA; cdr3_aa: CASRLPGQLSGANVLTF; cdr3_nt: TGTGCAAGTCGCTTACCGGGACAGCTCTCTGGGGCCAACGTCCTGACTTTC
v_call: TRBV6-5; j_call: TRBJ2-1; cdr3_length: 14; clone_size: NA; d_call: TRBD1; cdr3_aa: CASRPDGRGREQFF; cdr3_nt: TGTGCCAGCAGACCAGACGGCAGGGGGCGTGAGCAGTTCTTC
v_call: TRBV30; j_call: TRBJ1-6; cdr3_length: 12; clone_size: NA; d_call: NA; cdr3_aa: CAWEGRSLPLHF; cdr3_nt: TGTGCCTGGGAGGGACGGAGTCTTCCCCTCCACTTT
v_call: TRBV10-1; j_call: TRBJ1-1; cdr3_length: 13; clone_size: few; d_call: NA; cdr3_aa: CASSELGAAEAFF; cdr3_nt: TGCGCCAGCAGTGAGTTGGGGGCGGCTGAAGCTTTCTTT
v_call: TRBV6-4; j_call: TRBJ2-2; cdr3_length: 15; clone_size: NA; d_call: NA; cdr3_aa: CASREQGSVPGELFF; cdr3_nt: TGTGCCAGCAGGGAACAGGGTAGTGTTCCCGGGGAGCTGTTTTTT
v_call: TRBV6-2/TRBV6-3; j_call: TRBJ2-2; cdr3_length: 14; clone_size: NA; d_call: TRBD1; cdr3_aa: CASSNRGQYGELFF; cdr3_nt: TGTGCCAGCAGTAACAGGGGGCAGTACGGGGAGCTGTTTTTT
v_call: TRBV2; j_call: TRBJ2-3; cdr3_length: 13; clone_size: NA; d_call: NA; cdr3_aa: CAGVGTSTDTQYF; cdr3_nt: TGTGCCGGGGTTGGGACGAGCACAGATACGCAGTATTTT
v_call: TRBV6-5; j_call: TRBJ1-3; cdr3_length: 15; clone_size: NA; d_call: NA; cdr3_aa: CASSSTGSSGNTIYF; cdr3_nt: TGTGCCAGCAGCTCGACGGGGTCCTCTGGAAACACCATATATTTT
v_call: TRBV3-1/TRBV3-2; j_call: TRBJ2-5; cdr3_length: 15; clone_size: NA; d_call: TRBD2; cdr3_aa: CASSPTAGGWETQYF; cdr3_nt: TGTGCCAGCAGCCCGACGGCGGGGGGGTGGGAGACCCAGTACTTC
v_call: TRBV14; j_call: TRBJ2-3; cdr3_length: 17; clone_size: NA; d_call: TRBD2; cdr3_aa: CASSQDIRRGGTDTQYF; cdr3_nt: TGTGCCAGCAGCCAAGACATTAGGCGGGGGGGCACAGATACGCAGTATTTT
v_call: TRBV9; j_call: TRBJ2-5; cdr3_length: 15; clone_size: NA; d_call: TRBD1; cdr3_aa: CASSAIGQGGETQYF; cdr3_nt: TGTGCCAGCAGCGCGATAGGACAGGGAGGAGAGACCCAGTACTTC
v_call: TRBV19; j_call: TRBJ1-1; cdr3_length: 12; clone_size: once; d_call: NA; cdr3_aa: CASSDIGKGAFF; cdr3_nt: TGTGCCAGTAGTGATATAGGTAAGGGCGCTTTCTTT
v_call: TRBV10-3; j_call: TRBJ1-5; cdr3_length: 15; clone_size: NA; d_call: NA; cdr3_aa: CAISEFVGSNQPQHF; cdr3_nt: TGTGCCATCAGTGAGTTCGTGGGGTCCAATCAGCCCCAGCATTTT
v_call: TRBV18; j_call: TRBJ2-7; cdr3_length: 13; clone_size: NA; d_call: NA; cdr3_aa: CASSPQGQNEQYF; cdr3_nt: TGTGCCAGCTCACCCCAGGGGCAGAACGAGCAGTACTTC
v_call: TRBV5-6; j_call: TRBJ2-5; cdr3_length: 13; clone_size: NA; d_call: NA; cdr3_aa: CASSSSWQETQYF; cdr3_nt: TGTGCCAGCAGCTCCAGTTGGCAAGAGACCCAGTACTTC
v_call: TRBV7-9; j_call: TRBJ2-6; cdr3_length: 17; clone_size: NA; d_call: NA; cdr3_aa: CASSLDTARSGANVLTF; cdr3_nt: TGTGCCAGCAGCTTGGACACTGCGAGGTCTGGGGCCAACGTCCTGACTTTC
v_call: TRBV10-3; j_call: TRBJ2-7; cdr3_length: 14; clone_size: NA; d_call: TRBD1; cdr3_aa: CAISGGTGDYEQYF; cdr3_nt: TGTGCCATCAGTGGAGGGACAGGGGACTACGAGCAGTACTTC
v_call: TRBV14; j_call: TRBJ2-7; cdr3_length: 14; clone_size: NA; d_call: NA; cdr3_aa: CASSQYSVSYEQYF; cdr3_nt: TGTGCCAGCAGCCAATACAGTGTTTCCTACGAGCAGTACTTC
v_call: TRBV12-3/TRBV12-4; j_call: TRBJ1-1; cdr3_length: 13; clone_size: few; d_call: NA; cdr3_aa: CASRTGPNTEAFF; cdr3_nt: TGTGCCAGCAGAACCGGGCCGAACACTGAAGCTTTCTTT
v_call: TRBV19; j_call: TRBJ1-1; cdr3_length: 15; clone_size: NA; d_call: NA; cdr3_aa: CATKSGGRGNTEAFF; cdr3_nt: TGTGCCACCAAATCGGGCGGCAGGGGGAACACTGAAGCTTTCTTT
v_call: TRBV3-1/TRBV3-2; j_call: TRBJ2-3; cdr3_length: 16; clone_size: NA; d_call: TRBD2; cdr3_aa: CASSQYSSGITDTQYF; cdr3_nt: TGTGCCAGCAGCCAATATTCTAGCGGGATAACAGATACGCAGTATTTT